This T cell receptor (beta chain) was sequenced for a study of OX40 agonist ivuxolimab in advanced cancers. For the study at large: The study treated patients with ivuxolimab, an agonistic anti-OX40 (CD134) antibody. People who had prior anti-PD-1, anti-PD-L1 or anti-CTLA-4 therapy could take part, and less than 50% had some.

TCRdb keeps only in-frame clones here, not all; method: immunoSEQ multiplex PCR. This sample has 65,000 to 90,000 clones, with approximately 83% found just once. The source of this sequence is an adult with an advanced solid tumor such as melanoma, head and neck, liver or kidney cancer. The sequences come from CD4+ or CD8+ T cells sorted from blood, collected in a trial of the OX40 agonist ivuxolimab.

CDR3 region: CASSSGLAGEEQYF. CDR3 nucleotides: TGTGCCAGCAGCTCGGGACTAGCGGGGGAGGAGCAGTACTTC. The rearrangement uses TRBV5-5 and TRBJ2-7; 14 positions match TRBD2. CDR1 is SGHKS and CDR2 is YYEKEE in the germline V gene (reference sequence). The CDR3 runs to 14 residues. Trimming took 3 bases from V and 7 from J; bases not matched to a gene: 3.